A selection of T cell receptor beta chains follows, all from one sample in a study of T cells in Graves' hyperthyroidism and ophthalmopathy. TCRdb called the multiplex PCR reads again in MiXCR, with one record for every CDR3 protein. The data show hundreds of thousands of distinct CDR3 sequences, with 14% seen just once and 10% held by the top ten. The sample was blood. Receptors originate from a woman in her late teens or twenties with Graves' hyperthyroidism. CDR3s include the opening cysteine and the closing phenylalanine or tryptophan. Each record gives: CDR3 protein, CDR3 DNA, clone size, D gene, J gene, V gene. A D gene is named only where the DNA matches it firmly. Clone size is stated in some rows and not others, as once, few, many or a class when expanded.

CASSHSNIQFF TGTGCCAGCAGCCACTCAAACATTCAGTTCTTC once . TRBJ2-1 TRBV14
CASSLEQVNTEAFF TGTGCCAGCAGCTTAGAACAAGTGAACACTGAAGCTTTCTTT many . TRBJ1-1 TRBV7-9
CASSLRGFSYNEQFF TGTGCCAGCTCCTTGAGGGGGTTCTCCTACAATGAGCAGTTCTTC many . TRBJ2-1 TRBV18
CASSVQGTGGYYEQYF TGTGCCAGCAGCGTCCAAGGGACAGGGGGTTACTACGAGCAGTACTTC many TRBD1 TRBJ2-7 TRBV7-9
CASSGSLVWGYTF TGTGCCAGCAGTGGGAGCCTGGTTTGGGGCTACACCTTC many . TRBJ1-2 TRBV2
CASSLHLGPTSNQPQHF TGTGCCAGCAGCTTGCATTTGGGACCGACGAGCAATCAGCCCCAGCATTTT . . TRBJ1-5 TRBV5-8
CASSQGSGGYNEQFF TGTGCCAGCAGCCAAGGTAGCGGGGGATACAATGAGCAGTTCTTC few TRBD2 TRBJ2-1 TRBV4-2
CASSLYIVAGPTNEKLFF TGTGCCAGCAGCTTGTACATCGTCGCAGGGCCTACTAATGAAAAACTGTTTTTT many . TRBJ1-4 TRBV5-5
CSAEPSVAYQPQHF TGCAGTGCCGAGCCCTCGGTAGCCTATCAGCCCCAGCATTTT . . TRBJ1-5 TRBV20-1
CSAPGQGRANTEAFF TGCAGTGCTCCCGGGCAGGGCAGGGCGAACACTGAAGCTTTCTTT . . TRBJ1-1 TRBV20-1
CASSRDPPLRQETQYF TGTGCCAGCTCACGGGACCCACCCCTGCGCCAAGAGACCCAGTACTTC many . TRBJ2-5 TRBV18
CASSPSVPGGEAFF TGTGCCAGCAGCCCCTCAGTCCCGGGTGGTGAAGCTTTCTTT many . TRBJ1-1 TRBV7-2
CASSPREGAAGNTIYF TGTGCCAGCAGCCCCCGGGAGGGGGCTGCTGGAAACACCATATATTTT few TRBD1 TRBJ1-3 TRBV3-1
CASSAAWTDYGYTF TGTGCCAGTAGTGCCGCCTGGACAGATTATGGCTACACCTTC few . TRBJ1-2 TRBV19
CASSQGPDRGRGYTF TGCGCCAGCAGCCAAGGGCCGGACAGGGGACGGGGCTACACCTTC . TRBD1 TRBJ1-2 TRBV4-1
CASSAGQRTYEQYF TGTGCCAGCAGCGCGGGACAGAGGACCTACGAGCAGTACTTC . . TRBJ2-7 TRBV13
CASSASPAETQYF TGTGCCAGCAGTGCGTCCCCCGCGGAGACCCAGTACTTC . . TRBJ2-5 TRBV6-1
CASSVGGGTGGNEQFF TGTGCCAGCAGCGTAGGGGGAGGGACAGGGGGCAATGAGCAGTTCTTC once TRBD1 TRBJ2-1 TRBV9
CASSLFGTGTLEQYF TGTGCCAGCAGTTTATTCGGGACAGGGACCCTCGAGCAGTACTTC . TRBD1 TRBJ2-7 TRBV27
CASSLEGQLGQPQHF TGTGCCAGCAGCTTGGAAGGACAGCTTGGCCAGCCCCAGCATTTT many . TRBJ1-5 TRBV5-5
CATWSRGKTQYF TGTGCCACCTGGTCCCGAGGAAAGACCCAGTACTTC many . TRBJ2-5 TRBV28
CASGVTASALETQYF TGTGCCAGCGGCGTAACGGCTAGCGCTCTGGAGACCCAGTACTTC . . TRBJ2-5 TRBV6-1
CASSLVVAGGNEQFF TGCGCCAGCAGCTTGGTGGTAGCGGGAGGCAATGAGCAGTTCTTC few TRBD2 TRBJ2-1 TRBV5-1
CAISLGTGTTEAFF TGTGCCATCAGCCTCGGGACAGGGACCACTGAAGCTTTCTTT few TRBD1 TRBJ1-1 TRBV10-3
CASSVSGDHEQYF TGTGCCAGCAGTGTATCTGGGGACCACGAGCAGTACTTC . . TRBJ2-7 TRBV7-9
CASTYPKGEAGELFF TGTGCCAGCACTTACCCCAAGGGAGAGGCCGGGGAGCTGTTTTTT many . TRBJ2-2 TRBV6-2/TRBV6-3
CASSKATLSQETQYF TGTGCCAGCTCCAAGGCTACCCTCTCACAAGAGACCCAGTACTTC few . TRBJ2-5 TRBV18
CASSSGRAREQFF TGCGCCAGCTCTAGCGGGAGGGCCCGGGAGCAGTTCTTC many TRBD2 TRBJ2-1 TRBV5-1
CASREIAPNSTRAYGYTF TGTGCCAGCAGGGAAATTGCGCCAAATAGTACGAGGGCCTATGGCTACACCTTC . . TRBJ1-2 TRBV7-9
CASSGLTSGTTNEQYF TGCGCCAGCAGCGGACTGACTAGCGGGACAACAAACGAGCAGTACTTC many TRBD2 TRBJ2-7 TRBV5-1
CASRNTGTGAFF TGTGCCAGCAGGAATACAGGGACGGGCGCTTTCTTT few . TRBJ1-1 TRBV6-1
CASSLGRVPWETDTQYF TGCGCCAGCAGCTTGGGTAGGGTTCCCTGGGAAACAGATACGCAGTATTTT few . TRBJ2-3 TRBV5-1